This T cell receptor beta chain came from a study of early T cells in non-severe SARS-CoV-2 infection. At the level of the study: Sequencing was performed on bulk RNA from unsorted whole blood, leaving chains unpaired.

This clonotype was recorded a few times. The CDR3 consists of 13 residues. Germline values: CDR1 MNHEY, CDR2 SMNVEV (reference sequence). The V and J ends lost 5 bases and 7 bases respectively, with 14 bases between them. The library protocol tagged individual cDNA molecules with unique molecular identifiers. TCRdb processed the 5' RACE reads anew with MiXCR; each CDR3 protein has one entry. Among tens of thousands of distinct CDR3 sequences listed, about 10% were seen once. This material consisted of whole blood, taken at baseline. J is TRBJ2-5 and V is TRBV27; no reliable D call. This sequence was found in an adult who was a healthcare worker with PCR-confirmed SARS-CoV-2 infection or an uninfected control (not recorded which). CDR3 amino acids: CASSPVWIGTQYF. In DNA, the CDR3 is TGTGCCAGCAGTCCCGTTTGGATCGGGACCCAGTACTTC.